This paragraph covers one T cell receptor beta chain sequence. The entry originates in a study of shared clonotypes between healthy human individuals. Measured with immunoSEQ multiplex PCR; TCRdb has only the in-frame clones, and not every one. The data hold some 1.5 million clones, with about 96% observed a single time. Germline trimming cut 6 bases from V and 2 bases from J; bases unmatched to any gene: 9. The CDR3 has 15 amino acids. The V gene's germline CDR1 is MDHEN and CDR2 SYDVKM. Source material: naive CD4+ T cells sorted from blood. Specified subset: CD45RA+ positively selected. The sequence derives from a young man in good health. V is TRBV28 and J is TRBJ1-1; 7 bases are shared with TRBD1. DNA of the CDR3: TGTGCCAGCAGGGGATCCGGGGACAGCAACACTGAAGCTTTCTTT. It encodes CASRGSGDSNTEAFF.